These 13 T cell receptor beta chains originate from one sample sequenced in a study of T cells in Graves' hyperthyroidism and ophthalmopathy. Amplification yielded TCR beta CDR3 regions, with RNA transcripts as the source. With the HTBI primer set, the TCR CDR3 went through a first round of RT-PCR. TCRdb ran MiXCR on the multiplex PCR reads and lists one entry per CDR3 protein. The sample contains 150,000 to 200,000 distinct CDR3 sequences, over 15% of which appear only once. The sequenced sample was blood. Receptors were obtained from a woman in her 50s with Graves' hyperthyroidism.

The chain has TRBV28 and TRBJ2-3; D possibly corresponds to TRBD1 (6 bases). The germline V gene encodes CDR1 MDHEN and CDR2 SYDVKM. The CDR3 length is 13 residues. V lost 7 bases, J lost 3 bases, and 11 bases lay in between. The CDR3 protein is CASTLDRTDTQYF. In DNA form, the CDR3 reads TGTGCCAGCACCCTAGACAGGACAGATACGCAGTATTTT.

This clonotype occurred many times. The rearrangement joins TRBV29-1 to TRBJ2-7; D remains unclear. Trimming cost V 7 bases and J 6 bases, with 13 bases left between them. The germline V gene has CDR1 SQVTM and CDR2 ANQGSEA. The CDR3 runs to 11 residues. CDR3 amino acids: CSADMDGEQYF. DNA for the CDR3: TGCAGCGCCGACATGGATGGCGAGCAGTACTTC.

This clonotype was counted at least ten times. The gene calls are TRBV25-1 and TRBJ1-5; D is unresolved. Looked up from germline, CDR1 is MGHDK and CDR2 is SYGVNS. Trimming took 4 bases from V and 0 from J, leaving 10 bases between them. The CDR3 is made up of 15 amino acids. The CDR3 sequence: CASSGTPYSNQPQHF. As DNA, the CDR3 is TGTGCCAGCAGTGGAACACCATATAGCAATCAGCCCCAGCATTTT. The full variable domain, in which reference TRBV25-1 and TRBJ1-5 provide the parts outside the CDR3, is EADIYQTPRYLVIGTGKKITLECSQTMGHDKMYWYQQDPGMELHLIHYSYGVNSTEKGDLSSESTVSRIRTEHFPLTLESARPSHTSQYLCASSGTPYSNQPQHFGDGTRLSIL.

The V gene is TRBV7-9, the J gene TRBJ2-2; 7 nucleotides agree with TRBD1. The V and J ends lost 5 bases and 5 bases, in that order; junction bases with no gene match: 11. Looked up from germline, CDR1 is SEHNR and CDR2 is FQNEAQ (reference sequence). CDR3 length: 16 amino acids. The CDR3 DNA reads as TGTGCCAGCAGCCCAGACAGGGCCCTAGGAACCGGGGAGCTGTTTTTT. As protein: CASSPDRALGTGELFF.

This clonotype was seen ten or more times. The gene calls are TRBV2 and TRBJ2-7; no reliable D call. The CDR3 consists of 11 residues. Trimming left V 7 bases short and J 3 bases short, with 7 bases between. CDR1 and CDR2 (germline): SNHLY, FYNNEI. The CDR3 is CASMQIYEQYF. CDR3 bases: TGTGCCAGCATGCAGATCTACGAGCAGTACTTC.

This clonotype has only a few counts. The J gene is TRBJ1-6, the V gene TRBV5-4; TRBD1 might be the D (6 bases). There are 17 residues in the CDR3. V was pared by 3 bases and J by 7 bases, with 20 bases between. CDR1 SGHNT and CDR2 YYREEE come from the germline V gene (reference sequence). The CDR3 here is CASSSPIAGVRNSPLHF. The CDR3 DNA is TGTGCCAGCAGCTCACCAATTGCAGGGGTGCGAAATTCACCCCTCCACTTT.

This clonotype was seen many times. V is TRBV27 and J is TRBJ1-2; D not resolved. CDR1 and CDR2 from the germline V gene are MNHEY and SMNVEV (reference sequence). The V gene lost 5 bases and the J gene lost 4 bases, with 14 bases spanning the gap. This CDR3 has 14 residues. CDR3 nucleotide sequence: TGTGCCAGCAGTCCCCTGCTCAGTCTCTATGGCTACACCTTC. As protein: CASSPLLSLYGYTF.

This clonotype occurred many times. V gene TRBV20-1 combines with J gene TRBJ2-7; 12 nucleotides line up with TRBD2. The CDR3 runs to 16 residues. V shed 3 bases and J 7 bases; nucleotides not matched to a gene: 13. Germline V gene sequence: CDR1 DFQATT, CDR2 SNEGSKA (reference sequence). In nucleotides, the CDR3 is TGCAGTGCTAGTCTTACTAGCGGGGGGACTTTTTGGGAGCAGTACTTC. This codes for CSASLTSGGTFWEQYF.

The sample holds many counts of this clonotype. V gene TRBV29-1 combines with J gene TRBJ2-5; weak D call: TRBD2 (6 bases). Trimming cost V 4 bases and J 4 bases, with 25 bases left between them. The V gene's germline CDR1 is SQVTM and CDR2 ANQGSEA. The CDR3 totals 17 residues. The CDR3 DNA reads TGCAGCGTTGTCGGGGTTACTTGGAGGGGAGATGGAGAGACCCAGTACTTC. Protein product: CSVVGVTWRGDGETQYF.

In this sample, this clonotype turned up many times. The rearrangement joins TRBV6-4 to TRBJ1-1, with a weak D call TRBD1 (6 bases). In germline, CDR1 is MRHNA, CDR2 SNTAGT. V dropped 7 bases and J dropped 3 bases, with 12 bases sitting between them. The CDR3 runs to 13 residues. The CDR3 sequence is CASMAGVDTEAFF. The CDR3 DNA is TGTGCCAGCATGGCAGGGGTGGACACTGAAGCTTTCTTT.

In this sample, this clonotype turned up many times. The rearrangement joins TRBV12-3 or TRBV12-4 to TRBJ1-5; 7 nucleotides match TRBD1. V lost 1 base to trimming and J lost 11 bases; unmatched junction nucleotides: 20. This CDR3 has 18 residues. CDR3 residues: CASSLGGRGPTARGAQHF. In DNA, the CDR3 is TGTGCCAGCAGTTTAGGGGGTAGGGGGCCAACCGCCAGGGGGGCCCAGCATTTT.

The chain combines TRBV6-5 with TRBJ2-3; D gene unclear. The V gene lost 4 bases and the J gene lost 3 bases, with 8 bases spanning the gap. The CDR3 totals 13 residues. Germline CDR1 is MNHEY and CDR2 is SVGAGI. The chain's CDR3 is CASSFPLTDTQYF. The DNA for the CDR3 is TGTGCCAGCAGTTTCCCCTTGACAGATACGCAGTATTTT.

Note on this clonotype: Given a much more abundant clone one base away, this may be a read error. The V gene is TRBV6-5, the J gene TRBJ1-1; 8 bases agree with TRBD1. Germline lookup yields CDR1 MNHEY and CDR2 SVGAGI. This CDR3 spans 15 amino acids. Here the CDR3 reads CVSRPDRGRRAEAFF. In DNA form, the CDR3 reads TGTGTCAGCAGACCCGACAGGGGACGTCGGGCTGAAGCTTTCTTT.